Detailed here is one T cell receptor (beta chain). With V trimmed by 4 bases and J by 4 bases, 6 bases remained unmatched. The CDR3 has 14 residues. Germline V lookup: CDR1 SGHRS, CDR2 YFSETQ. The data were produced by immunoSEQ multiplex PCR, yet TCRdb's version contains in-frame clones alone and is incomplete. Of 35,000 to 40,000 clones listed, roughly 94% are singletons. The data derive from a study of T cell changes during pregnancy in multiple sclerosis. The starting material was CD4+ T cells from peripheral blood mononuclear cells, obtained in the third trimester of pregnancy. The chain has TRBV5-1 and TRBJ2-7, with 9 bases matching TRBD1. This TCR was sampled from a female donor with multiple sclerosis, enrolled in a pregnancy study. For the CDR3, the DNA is TGCGCCAGCAGCGAGGGACAGGGCGGATACGAGCAGTACTTC. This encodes CASSEGQGGYEQYF.